A single sample gave rise to the 6 T cell receptor beta chains below, sequenced in a study of T cell clonality in common variable immunodeficiency. Using immunoSEQ multiplex PCR, the repertoire was profiled, and TCRdb retains in-frame clones only, with some absent. Singletons are absent from the sample, which has about 43,000 clones. Sequenced: peripheral blood mononuclear cells. Every receptor here comes from a person between 18 and 75 years old in good health.

This clone was found many times. Sequencing ends 3 residues short of the CDR3 end; the germline J gene provides the rest. J is TRBJ2-3 and V is TRBV5-6; possible D gene TRBD2, 5 bases. This CDR3 comprises 15 residues. Germline values: CDR1 SGHDT, CDR2 YYEEEE. The V and J ends lost 0 bases and 2 bases respectively, with 10 bases between them. The part of the CDR3 DNA that was read is TGTGCCAGCAGCTTGGCGGGGTCTGTCACAGATACG. Amino acids: CASSLAGSVTDT. The whole CDR3 protein reads CASSLAGSVTDTQYF.

Ten or more counts support this clone. With the read ending 3 residues before the CDR3 end, the germline J gene is used to fill in that end. The chain employs TRBV11-2 and TRBJ1-2; D is ambiguous. Per the germline V gene, CDR1 is SGHAT and CDR2 is FQNNGV. V was pared by 4 bases and J by 3 bases, with 12 bases between. The CDR3 length is 14 residues. This CDR3 is CASSYLTDDYGYTF. The part of the CDR3 DNA that was read is TGTGCCAGCAGCTACTTAACAGACGACTATGGC.

This clone came up many times. The DNA ends 3 residues before the CDR3 does, and the rest of the CDR3 is filled in from the germline J gene. The chain employs TRBV7-2 and TRBJ1-3; a weak D match, TRBD1 (5 bases). V lost 5 bases, J lost 1 base, and 12 bases lay in between. Germline V gene sequence: CDR1 SGHTA, CDR2 FQGNSA. The length of the CDR3 is 15 residues. The CDR3 bases that were read are TGTGCCAGCAGCACCAGGGATTTTTCTGGAAACACC. Its protein product is CASSTRDFSGNT. The whole CDR3 protein reads CASSTRDFSGNTIYF.

This clone was observed many times. The read is 3 residues too short to cover the CDR3 end, so that end is filled in from the germline J gene. The chain is built from TRBV2 and TRBJ2-2; 11 bases fit TRBD1. From germline, CDR1 is SNHLY and CDR2 FYNNEI. Trimming removed 8 bases from V and 6 bases from J; junction bases left unmatched: 5. This CDR3 contains 14 residues. Partial CDR3 DNA: TGTGCCAGCTGGACAGGGGGCTCCGCCGGGGAG. Its protein product is CASWTGGSAGE. Given in full, the CDR3 is CASWTGGSAGELFF.

This clone has ten or more counts. The CDR3 here is CASSLTAPVGDTQYF. CDR3 DNA (partial): TGCGCCAGCAGCTTGACAGCTCCGGTGGGAGATACG. The V and J genes are TRBV5-1 and TRBJ2-3; D not resolved. The CDR3 is cut off 3 residues early in the read; its end comes from the germline J gene. Germline CDR1 is SGHRS and CDR2 is YFSETQ. The CDR3 has 15 amino acids. The V end was cut by 1 base, the J end by 5 bases, with 14 bases between.

This clone appeared many times. The DNA read from the CDR3 is TGCAGTGCTAGTCGTCAGGGTACTGGC. Amino acid sequence: CSASRQGTG. The full CDR3 protein is CSASRQGTGYTF. J is TRBJ1-2 and V is TRBV20-1, with TRBD1 as a possible D gene (5 bases). The sequence runs out 3 residues before the end of the CDR3; the remainder is reconstructed from the germline J gene. The CDR3 sequence is 12 residues long. Germline values: CDR1 DFQATT, CDR2 SNEGSKA (reference sequence). Trimming stripped 3 bases from V and 7 bases from J, with 12 bases between.